Presented here are 32 T cell receptor beta chains from one specimen sequenced in a study of cytomegalovirus exposure and HLA in healthy donors. The primer mix had 60 Vbeta and 13 Jbeta primers. Clones were sequenced by immunoSEQ multiplex PCR, and TCRdb holds only the in-frame ones, with some missing. This table holds 150,000 to 200,000 clones, roughly four fifths found once. Sample: PBMCs. The receptor source for this set is a woman aged 30 to 39 in good health and CMV-seronegative.

A few counts support this clone. This rearrangement joins TRBV5-1 to TRBJ1-1; 9 bases match TRBD1. CDR3 size: 15 residues. The junction had 4 bases not matched to a gene; V was cut back by 3 bases and J by 1 base. Germline assignment: CDR1 SGHRS and CDR2 YFSETQ. CDR3 DNA: TGCGCCAGCAGCTCACCGGACAGGGGGAACACTGAAGCTTTCTTT. Protein product: CASSSPDRGNTEAFF.

This chain links TRBV11-2 with TRBJ2-1; 8 positions match TRBD1. The CDR3 spans 16 residues. In germline, CDR1 is SGHAT, CDR2 FQNNGV. The junction had 6 bases not matched to a gene; V was cut back by 5 bases and J by 0 bases. The CDR3 region is CASSPRQGSSYNEQFF. CDR3 nucleotides: TGTGCCAGCAGCCCCCGACAGGGGAGCTCCTACAATGAGCAGTTCTTC.

In its sample, this clone was seen a few times. This rearrangement joins TRBV7-9 to TRBJ2-1; 7 nucleotides match TRBD2. This CDR3 spans 15 amino acids. Germline V gene lookup returns CDR1 SEHNR and CDR2 FQNEAQ (reference sequence). The trim removed 1 base at V and 1 base at J, leaving 1 base unmatched. CDR3 coding DNA: TGTGCCAGCAGCTTAGAGGGAGGGTCCTACAATGAGCAGTTCTTC. As protein: CASSLEGGSYNEQFF.

This clone occurred once. V and J are TRBV28 and TRBJ2-1; 12 bases fit TRBD2. Germline lookup yields CDR1 MDHEN and CDR2 SYDVKM. Unmatched junction bases numbered 2, after V lost 4 bases and J lost 4 bases. The CDR3 extends over 15 amino acids. This CDR3 reads CASSSTSGRYNEQFF. CDR3 in DNA: TGTGCCAGCAGTTCCACTAGCGGGAGGTACAATGAGCAGTTCTTC.

The chain carries TRBV19 and TRBJ1-5; 7 positions agree with TRBD1. Germline-derived CDR1 and CDR2 are LNHDA and SQIVND (reference sequence). V gave up 4 bases and J gave up 3 bases; unmatched junction bases: 6. The CDR3 sequence is 15 residues long. The chain's CDR3 is CASSTGQEFNQPQHF. CDR3 sequence (DNA): TGTGCCAGTAGTACCGGACAGGAATTCAATCAGCCCCAGCATTTT.

This rearrangement joins TRBV6-5 to TRBJ1-2; TRBD1 matches at 7 bases. CDR1 is MNHEY, CDR2 SVGAGI, per germline. CDR3 length: 14 residues. J gave up 4 bases and V 5 bases, and 7 bases lay outside the gene matches. The CDR3 region has the DNA TGTGCCAGCAGTGGGCGACAGGGCACCTATGGCTACACCTTC. Amino acid sequence: CASSGRQGTYGYTF.

About this clone: The germline gene is not matched at one end of the junction; a read error may be the cause. J is TRBJ2-7 and V is TRBV9; TRBD1 aligns across 10 bases. The CDR3 runs 13 residues. The germline V gene has CDR1 SGDLS and CDR2 YYNGEE. The CDR3: CASSSRYNRDRGF. In nucleotides, the CDR3 is TGTGCCAGCAGCTCCCGATATAACCGGGACAGGGGCTTC.

The V call is TRBV9, the J call TRBJ2-3; a weak D match, TRBD1 (6 bases). The germline gives CDR1 SGDLS, CDR2 YYNGEE. V gave up 1 base and J gave up 6 bases, with 9 bases separating them. CDR3 size: 13 residues. CDR3: CASSVPGADTQYF. CDR3 nucleotides: TGTGCCAGCAGCGTACCAGGGGCTGATACGCAGTATTTT.

CDR3 DNA: TGTGCCAGCAGCTTAGAGTTAGCGGGAGACGAGCAGTACTTC. Residues: CASSLELAGDEQYF. The genes are TRBV11-2 and TRBJ2-7; 9 bases fit TRBD2. CDR1 and CDR2 (germline): SGHAT, FQNNGV. Losses at the gene ends were 0 bases for V and 5 bases for J; bases not matched to a gene: 2. This CDR3 contains 14 residues.

This rearrangement joins TRBV11-2 to TRBJ2-7; 10 positions agree with TRBD2. The germline gives CDR1 SGHAT, CDR2 FQNNGV. The CDR3 is 18 residues long. V was pared by 3 bases and J by 0 bases, with 11 bases of the junction left unmatched. CDR3 sequence reads: CASSFGASGGVYSYEQYF. As DNA, the CDR3 is TGTGCCAGCAGCTTCGGGGCTAGCGGGGGTGTGTACTCCTACGAGCAGTACTTC.

This clone was counted only a few times. This chain uses TRBV10-3 with TRBJ2-5; 13 bases match TRBD2. The V and J ends lost 4 bases and 5 bases, in that order; junction bases with no gene match: 7. Germline assignment: CDR1 ENHRY and CDR2 SYGVKD. The CDR3 is made up of 16 amino acids. Here the CDR3 DNA reads TGTGCCATCAGTGCACTAGCGGGGGGGCCGGTGGAGACCCAGTACTTC. Protein sequence: CAISALAGGPVETQYF.

V usage is TRBV5-6 and J usage is TRBJ2-1, with 8 bases identical to TRBD2. Per the germline V gene, CDR1 is SGHDT and CDR2 is YYEEEE. Losses at the gene ends were 1 base for V and 0 bases for J; bases not matched to a gene: 3. The CDR3 is 16 residues long. The CDR3 coding sequence is TGTGCCAGCAGCTTGAAGCGGGGGAGCTCCTACAATGAGCAGTTCTTC. Its protein product is CASSLKRGSSYNEQFF.

The chain employs TRBV4-1 and TRBJ2-7; 8 bases map to TRBD1. With V trimmed by 4 bases and J by 4 bases, 21 bases remained unmatched. The CDR3 covers 19 residues. Germline values: CDR1 MGHRA, CDR2 YSYEKL. The chain's CDR3 is CASSLALAGQGGFPYEQYF. CDR3 nucleotides: TGCGCCAGCAGCCTCGCACTTGCAGGACAGGGAGGATTCCCTTACGAGCAGTACTTC.

This chain connects TRBV9 to TRBJ2-2, with 15 bases matching TRBD2. The CDR3 length is 19 residues. Germline V gene sequence: CDR1 SGDLS, CDR2 YYNGEE. The J segment lost 4 bases and the V segment lost 4 bases, leaving 11 bases of the junction unmatched. The CDR3: CASSTGLAGGLGATGELFF. CDR3 in DNA: TGTGCCAGCAGCACCGGACTAGCGGGGGGGCTCGGGGCCACCGGGGAGCTGTTTTTT.

This rearrangement joins TRBV7-8 to TRBJ1-4, with TRBD1 as a possible D gene (5 bases). Germline CDR1 and CDR2: SGHVS and FQNEAQ. This CDR3 is 17 amino acids long. V was pared by 8 bases and J by 0 bases, with 19 bases between. The CDR3 sequence is CASGPSGGRATNEKLFF. The CDR3 nucleotides are TGTGCCAGCGGACCCTCGGGGGGACGAGCAACTAATGAAAAACTGTTTTTT.

The CDR3 nucleotides are TGCGCCAGCAGCATTCGACAGGGGGGACACATTCAGTACTTC. It specifies CASSIRQGGHIQYF. This chain uses TRBV5-1 with TRBJ2-4, with 9 nucleotides matching TRBD1. Trimming removed 4 bases from V and 8 bases from J; junction bases left unmatched: 7. CDR1 and CDR2 from the germline V gene are SGHRS and YFSETQ. This CDR3 is 14 amino acids long.

The CDR3 DNA sequence: TGTGCCAGTAGTACCTCCGGGACACTCTCACCTTACGAGCAGTACTTC. Translating it yields CASSTSGTLSPYEQYF. This rearrangement joins TRBV19 to TRBJ2-7, with D tentatively TRBD1 (6 bases). Trimming stripped 4 bases from V and 4 bases from J, with 20 bases between. The CDR3 is 16 residues long. Germline V gene data show CDR1 as LNHDA and CDR2 as SQIVND (reference sequence).

This chain uses TRBV29-1 with TRBJ2-1, with D tentatively TRBD2 (5 bases). The CDR3 consists of 14 residues. Germline CDR1 reads SQVTM; CDR2 reads ANQGSEA. Trimming shortened V by 7 bases and J by 3 bases, and 16 bases separated the two germline ends. CDR3 sequence reads: CSADTSGVYNEQFF. CDR3 coding DNA: TGCAGCGCCGATACTAGTGGGGTCTACAATGAGCAGTTCTTC.

Only one count was recorded for this clone. DNA of the CDR3: TGTGCCAGCAGCCCTAGCAGGGGGGAGACCCAGTACTTC. This codes for CASSPSRGETQYF. This chain joins TRBV11-2 and TRBJ2-5; TRBD1 matches at 7 bases. The germline CDR1 and CDR2 sequences are SGHAT and FQNNGV. CDR3 size: 13 residues. With V trimmed by 5 bases and J by 5 bases, 5 bases remained unmatched.

To note about this clone: The junction shows a germline mismatch at one end, possibly a read error. The chain carries TRBV9 and TRBJ2-6; tentative D call: TRBD1 (5 bases). Germline values: CDR1 SGDLS, CDR2 YYNGEE. The CDR3 covers 15 residues. CDR3 sequence (DNA): TGTGCCAGCAGCGTAGCTGGTACTGGGGCCAACGGCCTGACTTTC. This sequence encodes CASSVAGTGANGLTF.

The chain links TRBV28 to TRBJ2-5, with D hard to call. The J call may not be correct, given that the DNA end is closer to TRBJ2-7. CDR1 and CDR2 (germline): MDHEN, SYDVKM. This CDR3 contains 14 residues. The CDR3 sequence: CASSRLLGAYEQYF. CDR3 DNA: TGTGCCAGCAGCCGACTTCTAGGAGCCTACGAGCAGTACTTC.

The chain carries TRBV9 and TRBJ1-5; D possibly corresponds to TRBD1 (5 bases). The V gene lost 4 bases and the J gene lost 11 bases, with 16 bases spanning the gap. Germline V lookup: CDR1 SGDLS, CDR2 YYNGEE. The CDR3 has 13 amino acids. The CDR3 nucleotides are TGTGCCAGCAGCCCATACCCAGGGCAGTCCCAGCATTTT. Its protein product is CASSPYPGQSQHF.

The CDR3 nucleotides are TGTGCCAGCAGTTCAGACAGGGGGCTAATCGGGGAGCTGTTTTTT. Encoded protein: CASSSDRGLIGELFF. The genes are TRBV2 and TRBJ2-2; 10 positions match TRBD1. Germline CDR1 and CDR2: SNHLY and FYNNEI. The CDR3 is 15 amino acids. Losses at the gene ends were 5 bases for V and 7 bases for J; bases not matched to a gene: 7.

V gene TRBV27 combines with J gene TRBJ2-2; tentative D call: TRBD1 (5 bases). The germline V gene has CDR1 MNHEY and CDR2 SMNVEV (reference sequence). Trimming removed 7 bases at V and 2 bases at J, with 11 bases between. This CDR3 comprises 14 residues. The CDR3 nucleotides read TGTGCCAGCACCACCCAGGGAAACACCGGGGAGCTGTTTTTT. Translating gives CASTTQGNTGELFF.

This chain uses TRBV27 with TRBJ1-2; TRBD1 aligns across 10 bases. This CDR3 contains 16 residues. CDR1 MNHEY and CDR2 SMNVEV come from the germline V gene (reference sequence). The V and J ends lost 4 bases and 6 bases, in that order; junction bases with no gene match: 11. For the CDR3, the DNA is TGTGCCAGCAGTTGGGGACAGGGGAACAATAGGAATGGCTACACCTTC. This gives the protein CASSWGQGNNRNGYTF.

A remark on this clone: A junction end diverges from the germline sequence, so it may reflect a read error. The rearrangement links TRBV5-6 to TRBJ2-6; tentative D call: TRBD1 (5 bases). CDR1 is SGHDT, CDR2 YYEEEE, per germline. The CDR3 covers 16 residues. The chain's CDR3 is CASSLGRPAGANGLTF. The CDR3 DNA reads TGTGCCAGCAGCTTGGGCAGACCCGCTGGGGCCAACGGCCTGACTTTC.

The genes are TRBV5-4 and TRBJ2-5; 12 bases are a match to TRBD2. Germline-derived CDR1 and CDR2 are SGHNT and YYREEE (reference sequence). The ends lost 0 bases at V and 0 bases at J; junction bases unmatched: 9. This CDR3 contains 19 residues. The CDR3 loop is CASSLVGTSGLKYQETQYF. The CDR3 DNA reads as TGTGCCAGCAGCTTGGTAGGGACTAGCGGGTTGAAGTACCAAGAGACCCAGTACTTC.

V gene TRBV9 combines with J gene TRBJ1-4; D gene unclear. Trimming took off 0 bases at V and 1 base at J, with 7 bases between the two ends. The CDR3 sequence is 15 residues long. From germline, CDR1 is SGDLS and CDR2 YYNGEE. The CDR3 region is CASSVGGGTNEKLFF. For the CDR3, the DNA is TGTGCCAGCAGCGTAGGGGGAGGAACTAATGAAAAACTGTTTTTT.

This chain joins TRBV7-2 and TRBJ1-3; tentatively, D is TRBD1 (5 bases). The V gene lost 4 bases and the J gene lost 1 base, with 17 bases spanning the gap. Germline V lookup: CDR1 SGHTA, CDR2 FQGNSA. The CDR3 has 17 amino acids. The CDR3 nucleotides read TGTGCCAGCAGCTCACTGGGGGGGGGTTTTTCTGGAAACACCATATATTTT. Protein product: CASSSLGGGFSGNTIYF.

This clone was detected only once. CDR3 in DNA: TGTGCCAGCCACCTTTGGGGACAGGCTTATGGCTACACCTTC. It specifies CASHLWGQAYGYTF. The chain carries TRBV6-1 and TRBJ1-2, with 8 bases matching TRBD1. Trimming cost V 8 bases and J 5 bases; bases outside gene matches: 10. The length of the CDR3 is 14 residues. Germline V CDR1 and CDR2: MNHNS, SASEGT.

The rearrangement joins TRBV11-2 to TRBJ2-7; possible D gene TRBD1, 5 bases. CDR1 is SGHAT, CDR2 FQNNGV, per germline. Between the trimmed V and J ends, which lost 5 bases and 7 bases, there was a span of 12 bases. The CDR3 consists of 12 residues. CDR3 protein: CASSPKGREQYF. CDR3 nucleotide sequence: TGTGCCAGCAGCCCCAAGGGGCGGGAGCAGTACTTC.

The CDR3: CASSLTGVVGEKLFF. The CDR3 nucleotides are TGCGCCAGCAGCTTGACAGGGGTAGTTGGTGAAAAACTGTTTTTT. V usage is TRBV5-1 and J usage is TRBJ1-4; 7 nucleotides agree with TRBD1. V trimming: 1 base; J trimming: 7 bases; junction bases outside the gene matches: 7. The CDR3 length is 15 residues. Germline CDR1 reads SGHRS; CDR2 reads YFSETQ.